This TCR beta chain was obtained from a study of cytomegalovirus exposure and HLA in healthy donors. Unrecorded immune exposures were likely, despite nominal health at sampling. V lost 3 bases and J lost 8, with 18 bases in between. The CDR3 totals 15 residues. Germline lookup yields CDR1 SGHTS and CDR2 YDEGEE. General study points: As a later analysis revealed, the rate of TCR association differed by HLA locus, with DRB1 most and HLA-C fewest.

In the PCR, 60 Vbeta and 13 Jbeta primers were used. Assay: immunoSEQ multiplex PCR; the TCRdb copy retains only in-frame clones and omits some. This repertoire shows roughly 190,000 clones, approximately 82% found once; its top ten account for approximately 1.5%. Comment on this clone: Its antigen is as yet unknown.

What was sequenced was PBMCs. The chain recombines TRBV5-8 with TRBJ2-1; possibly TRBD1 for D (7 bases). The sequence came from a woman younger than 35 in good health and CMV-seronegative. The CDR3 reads CASSSYRGWGDEQFF. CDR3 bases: TGTGCCAGCAGCTCATACAGGGGTTGGGGGGATGAGCAGTTCTTC.